A single sample is the source of the 16 T cell receptor beta chains below, sequenced in a study of blood T cell repertoires in COVID-19. Sequencing was performed with immunoSEQ multiplex PCR; in TCRdb, only in-frame clones are kept and a portion is missing. The sample comprises about 190,000 clones, 80% to 90% of which are singletons, and 15% to 20% rests with the top ten. The sample consisted of peripheral blood. The source of these receptors is a human donor in a cohort sampled during active COVID-19.

The chain combines TRBV2 with TRBJ2-7, with D perhaps TRBD2 (7 bases). The CDR3 has 15 residues. CDR1 is SNHLY and CDR2 is FYNNEI in the germline V gene. Trimming removed 6 bases from V and 0 bases from J, with 15 bases in between. CDR3 loop: CASRDRGAYSYEQYV. CDR3 in DNA: TGTGCCAGCAGAGACCGGGGGGCCTACTCCTACGAGCAGTACGTC.

This clone appeared once. This sequence joins TRBV2 and TRBJ2-4; TRBD1 matches 8 bases. Germline CDR1 and CDR2: SNHLY and FYNNEI. V trimming: 4 bases; J trimming: 9 bases; junction bases outside the gene matches: 14. The CDR3 contains 16 residues. Here the CDR3 reads CASSVLIGQGDSIQYF. In nucleotides, the CDR3 is TGTGCCAGCAGTGTTTTAATAGGACAGGGCGACAGCATTCAGTACTTC.

The V gene is TRBV6-5, the J gene TRBJ1-4; no definite D call. The germline V gene has CDR1 MNHEY and CDR2 SVGAGI. Trimming removed 4 bases from V and 0 bases from J, with 12 bases in between. The length of the CDR3 is 16 residues. The CDR3, as DNA: TGTGCCAGCAGTTTACACCTTTCAGCAACTAATGAAAAACTGTTTTTT. Translated: CASSLHLSATNEKLFF.

Many counts were recorded for this clone. The J gene is TRBJ2-2, the V gene TRBV30; maybe TRBD1 (5 bases). The germline CDR1 and CDR2 sequences are GTSNPN and SVGIG (reference sequence). V shed 5 bases and J shed 6 bases, with 7 bases lying between them. The CDR3 has 11 amino acids. The CDR3 here is CAWGAAGELFF. The CDR3 DNA sequence: TGTGCCTGGGGGGCGGCCGGGGAGCTGTTTTTT.

J is TRBJ2-2 and V is TRBV11-2; D remains ambiguous. The CDR3 length is 16 residues. The V gene's germline CDR1 is SGHAT and CDR2 FQNNGV. V was shortened by 5 bases and J by 1 base, with 14 bases between the two germline ends. CDR3: CASSPNLRLNTGELFF. In nucleotides, the CDR3 is TGTGCCAGCAGCCCAAACTTACGACTGAACACCGGGGAGCTGTTTTTT.

This clone was seen at least ten times. The J gene is TRBJ1-4, the V gene TRBV15, with 7 nucleotides matching TRBD1. Germline V lookup: CDR1 LNHNV, CDR2 YYDKDF (reference sequence). J lost 8 bases, V lost 0 bases, and 6 bases had no gene match. The CDR3 length is 15 residues. For the CDR3, the DNA is TGTGCCACCAGCAGAGAAACAGGGGTAGACGAAAAACTGTTTTTT. This encodes CATSRETGVDEKLFF.

The genes are TRBV19 and TRBJ1-1, with 7 bases matching TRBD1. Trimming cost V 2 bases and J 5 bases; bases outside gene matches: 2. Per germline, CDR1 LNHDA and CDR2 SQIVND (reference sequence). The CDR3 consists of 13 residues. The CDR3 DNA reads as TGTGCCAGTAGTATAAGGGGACAGACTGAAGCTTTCTTT. This translates into CASSIRGQTEAFF.

This clone was observed a single time. The V call is TRBV7-8, the J call TRBJ2-5; D is possibly TRBD1 (6 bases). The CDR3 loop spans 14 amino acids. Germline CDR1 reads SGHVS; CDR2 reads FQNEAQ. The V and J ends lost 5 bases and 6 bases respectively, with 16 bases between them. DNA for the CDR3: TGTGCCAGCAGCCCTTCAGGGGTTATTAAGACCCAGTACTTC. Its translation is CASSPSGVIKTQYF. Together with reference TRBV7-8 and TRBJ2-5, the CDR3 gives the full variable domain: GAGVSQSPRYKVAKRGQDVALRCDPISGHVSLFWYQQALGQGPEFLTYFQNEAQLDKSGLPSDRFFAERPEGSVSTLKIQRTQQEDSAVYLCASSPSGVIKTQYFGPGTRLLVL.

The chain employs TRBV3-1 (or the pseudogene TRBV3-2) and TRBJ1-2, with D unclear. From germline, CDR1 is LGHDT and CDR2 YNNKEL (reference sequence). CDR3 length equals 12 residues. Trimming removed 1 base at V and 5 bases at J, with 5 bases between. The CDR3 nucleotides are TGTGCCAGCAGCCAAGTCAGTTATGGCTACACCTTC. Its translation is CASSQVSYGYTF.

J is TRBJ2-5 and V is TRBV12-3 or TRBV12-4, with no clear D. V lost 3 bases, J lost 5 bases, and 10 bases lay in between. The CDR3 runs 13 residues. CDR3 amino acids: CASSFSAGETQYF. CDR3 nucleotide sequence: TGTGCCAGCAGTTTCTCCGCCGGTGAGACCCAGTACTTC.

The rearrangement joins TRBV29-1 to TRBJ1-5; a weak D match, TRBD1 (5 bases). Trimming shortened V by 5 bases and J by 4 bases, and 18 bases separated the two germline ends. The CDR3 is 15 residues long. Germline V gene lookup returns CDR1 SQVTM and CDR2 ANQGSEA. In nucleotides, the CDR3 is TGCAGCGTTCAACAAGGGGCGGGGGGTAATCAGCCCCAGCATTTT. As protein: CSVQQGAGGNQPQHF.

CDR3 coding DNA: TGTGCCAGCTCATCCCTTGGGGGACAGGGAAATGAAAAACTGTTTTTT. Translation: CASSSLGGQGNEKLFF. The chain combines TRBV18 with TRBJ1-4, with 9 bases matching TRBD1. The CDR3 length is 16 residues. Germline CDR1 and CDR2: KGHSH and LQKENI. With 5 bases clipped from V and 5 bases from J, the junction kept 9 bases outside the gene matches.

Many counts were recorded for this clone. The chain has TRBV27 and TRBJ1-5; D is perhaps TRBD1 (6 bases). CDR1 and CDR2 (germline): MNHEY, SMNVEV (reference sequence). The CDR3 runs 14 residues. V shed 5 bases and J shed 6 bases, with 14 bases lying between them. The CDR3 coding sequence is TGTGCCAGCAGTCCAGGGGATACAGGTCAGCCCCAGCATTTT. Amino acids: CASSPGDTGQPQHF.

The sample holds a few counts of this clone. The rearrangement uses TRBV5-1 and TRBJ1-2, with TRBD1 matching over 8 bases. The CDR3 runs 17 residues. Trimming cost V 0 bases and J 3 bases; bases outside gene matches: 10. Germline values: CDR1 SGHRS, CDR2 YFSETQ. The CDR3 reads CASSLEGQGFWDYGYTF. The CDR3 DNA follows: TGCGCCAGCAGCTTGGAAGGACAGGGTTTCTGGGACTATGGCTACACCTTC.

This chain uses TRBV9 with TRBJ1-2, with D uncertain. V lost 3 bases to trimming and J lost 0 bases, with 6 bases between them. The CDR3 consists of 13 residues. Germline V gene data show CDR1 as SGDLS and CDR2 as YYNGEE. In DNA form, the CDR3 reads TGTGCCAGCAGCGCACTAGCTAACTATGGCTACACCTTC. Its protein product is CASSALANYGYTF.

This chain links TRBV5-6 with TRBJ2-1; TRBD2 agrees at 14 bases. V was pared by 5 bases and J by 4 bases, with 8 bases of the junction left unmatched. The CDR3 runs 17 residues. CDR1 SGHDT and CDR2 YYEEEE come from the germline V gene. The CDR3 region has the DNA TGTGCCAGCAGTTACGGACTAGCGGGAGGACGATACAATGAGCAGTTCTTC. It codes for CASSYGLAGGRYNEQFF.